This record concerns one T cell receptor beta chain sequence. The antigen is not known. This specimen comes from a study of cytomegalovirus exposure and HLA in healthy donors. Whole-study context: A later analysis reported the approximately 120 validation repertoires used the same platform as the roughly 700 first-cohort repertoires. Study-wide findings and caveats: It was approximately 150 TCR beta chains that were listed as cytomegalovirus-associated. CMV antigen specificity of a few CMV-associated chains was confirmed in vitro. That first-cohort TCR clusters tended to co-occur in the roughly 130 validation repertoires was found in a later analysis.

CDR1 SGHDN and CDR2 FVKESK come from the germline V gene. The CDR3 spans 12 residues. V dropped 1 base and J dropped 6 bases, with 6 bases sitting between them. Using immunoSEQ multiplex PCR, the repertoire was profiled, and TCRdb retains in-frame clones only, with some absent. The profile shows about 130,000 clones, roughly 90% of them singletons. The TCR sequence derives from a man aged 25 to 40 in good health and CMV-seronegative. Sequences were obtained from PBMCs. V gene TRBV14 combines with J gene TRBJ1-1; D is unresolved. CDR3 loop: CASSQGPAEAFF. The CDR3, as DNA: TGTGCCAGCAGCCAAGGCCCAGCTGAAGCTTTCTTT.